The clone carrying this T cell receptor (beta chain) was counted between two and nine times. Its specificity is unknown. This sample is drawn from a study of Graves' ophthalmopathy and Graves' hyperthyroidism. Study outcomes and limitations: A model built from 13 signatures distinguished ophthalmopathy from stable hyperthyroidism with 87.88% sensitivity and 81.08% specificity.

CDR3 regions of TCR beta were amplified from RNA transcripts. Scientists carried out first-round RT-PCR using HTBI primers and then a second-round multiplex PCR. TCRdb recomputed calls from the multiplex PCR reads with MiXCR, one row per CDR3 protein. Seen here are 200,000 to 250,000 distinct CDR3 sequences, about 46% observed once, and the top ten hold less than 60%. This receptor was obtained from an adult man with Graves' ophthalmopathy. Source material: peripheral blood.

CDR3 DNA sequence: TGCGCCAGCAGCCAAGATCGGGGAGGAGCCGAAGCTTTCTTT. Encoded protein: CASSQDRGGAEAFF. The chain has TRBV4-1 and TRBJ1-1; no clear D gene. The CDR3 contains 14 residues. CDR1 is MGHRA and CDR2 is YSYEKL in the germline V gene. The V end was cut by 0 bases, the J end by 8 bases, with 13 bases between.